The rows below give T cell receptor beta chains drawn from one sample of a study of OX40 agonist ivuxolimab in advanced cancers. Profiling relied on immunoSEQ multiplex PCR, and the TCRdb table lists in-frame clones only, not all of them. The table records over 70,000 clones, roughly 88% of them present only once. This specimen was CD4+ or CD8+ T cells sorted from blood, taken in a trial of the OX40 agonist ivuxolimab. The receptors come from an adult with an advanced solid tumor such as melanoma, head and neck, liver or kidney cancer. Both conserved end residues are part of each CDR3. The D gene is left open where the match is weak. A row's size may be missing; if present it is once, few, many or a size class.

clone size	V gene	D gene	J gene	CDR3 protein	CDR3 DNA
few	TRBV29-1	.	TRBJ1-1	CSVVIFGNTEAFF	TGCAGCGTTGTTATTTTCGGGAACACTGAAGCTTTCTTT
.	TRBV5-8	.	TRBJ2-5	CASSLVGGEETQYF	TGTGCCAGCAGCTTGGTGGGGGGCGAAGAGACCCAGTACTTC
.	TRBV5-6	TRBD1	TRBJ2-7	CASSLAGQGYEQYF	TGTGCCAGCAGCTTGGCAGGACAGGGATACGAGCAGTACTTC
once	TRBV21-1	.	TRBJ2-3	CASSKEVRPDTQYF	TGTGCCAGCAGCAAAGAAGTCCGCCCAGATACGCAGTATTTT
.	TRBV5-4	.	TRBJ2-7	CASSFRDGSLDEQYF	TGTGCCAGCAGCTTCAGGGACGGGTCTTTGGACGAGCAGTACTTC
.	TRBV18	TRBD1	TRBJ1-1	CASSPARTGGEAFF	TGTGCCAGCTCACCCGCGAGGACAGGAGGAGAAGCTTTCTTT
.	TRBV5-6	.	TRBJ2-7	CASSLSGVLAQYF	TGTGCCAGCAGCTTATCCGGGGTTTTGGCGCAGTACTTC
.	TRBV27	TRBD2	TRBJ2-1	CASRSLAGGLGEQFF	TGTGCCAGCAGGTCACTAGCGGGAGGGCTGGGGGAGCAGTTCTTC
few	TRBV18	.	TRBJ1-2	CASSLGTARTANYGYTF	TGTGCCAGCTCGCTCGGGACCGCCCGAACGGCTAACTATGGCTACACCTTC
few	TRBV19	TRBD1	TRBJ2-2	CASSMGTGNTGELFF	TGTGCCAGTAGTATGGGGACAGGGAATACCGGGGAGCTGTTTTTT
.	TRBV4-3	.	TRBJ2-1	CASSQEEGVGEQFF	TGCGCCAGCAGCCAAGAGGAGGGAGTCGGTGAGCAGTTCTTC
.	TRBV6-5	TRBD1	TRBJ1-1	CASSYLGQGGNTEAFF	TGTGCCAGCAGTTACCTTGGACAGGGGGGGAACACTGAAGCTTTCTTT
.	TRBV5-4	TRBD2	TRBJ2-2	CASSLVGRDTGELFF	TGTGCCAGCAGCTTAGTCGGGAGGGACACCGGGGAGCTGTTTTTT
once	TRBV9	.	TRBJ1-2	CASSVEARPNYGYTF	TGTGCCAGCAGCGTAGAGGCGAGGCCGAACTATGGCTACACCTTC
.	TRBV19	.	TRBJ2-5	CASSIPGGRDLNF	TGTGCCAGTAGTATCCCCGGGGGACGGGACTTAAACTTC
.	TRBV25-1	TRBD1	TRBJ1-1	CASSEGQTNTEAFF	TGTGCCAGCAGTGAGGGACAGACCAACACTGAAGCTTTCTTT
.	TRBV6-6	TRBD1	TRBJ1-2	CASSYSTGLNGYTF	TGTGCCAGCAGTTACTCGACAGGGCTAAATGGCTACACCTTC
.	TRBV6-1	.	TRBJ1-5	CASSAYRADQPQHF	TGTGCCAGCAGTGCTTACAGGGCAGATCAGCCCCAGCATTTT
.	TRBV10-2	.	TRBJ2-1	CASSPLGSGSYNEQFF	TGCGCCAGCAGTCCACTAGGCTCTGGGTCCTACAATGAGCAGTTCTTC
.	TRBV6-5	.	TRBJ1-4	CASSRTDRQNEKLFF	TGTGCCAGCAGTCGAACGGACAGACAAAATGAAAAACTGTTTTTT
.	TRBV18	.	TRBJ2-5	CASSPPGERETQYF	TGTGCCAGCTCACCACCGGGGGAGCGGGAGACCCAGTACTTC
.	TRBV5-1	TRBD2	TRBJ2-1	CASTATSGSVGEQFF	TGCGCCAGCACCGCCACTAGCGGGAGCGTGGGTGAGCAGTTCTTC
.	TRBV7-3	TRBD2	TRBJ2-1	CASSPQLAGSYNEQFF	TGTGCCAGCAGCCCGCAACTAGCGGGCTCCTACAATGAGCAGTTCTTC
.	TRBV7-2	TRBD1	TRBJ2-5	CASSLGWTGGTTQYF	TGTGCCAGCAGCTTAGGGTGGACAGGGGGGACGACCCAGTACTTC
.	TRBV7-6	.	TRBJ2-1	CASSSDSSGGMSYNEQFF	TGTGCCAGCAGCTCCGATTCCTCAGGCGGGATGTCCTACAATGAGCAGTTCTTC
.	TRBV18	TRBD2	TRBJ2-1	CASSPSGLAPHNEQFF	TGTGCCAGCTCACCATCAGGACTAGCGCCACACAATGAGCAGTTCTTC
.	TRBV16	.	TRBJ1-5	CASSQSPGHGNQPQHF	TGTGCCAGCAGCCAATCCCCGGGACATGGGAATCAGCCCCAGCATTTT
.	TRBV7-9	TRBD1	TRBJ2-7	CASMRQGAREQYF	TGTGCCAGCATGCGGCAGGGGGCGAGGGAGCAGTACTTC
.	TRBV11-2	TRBD1	TRBJ2-5	CASSYNRGKETQYF	TGTGCCAGCAGCTACAACAGGGGCAAAGAGACCCAGTACTTC
few	TRBV28	TRBD1	TRBJ1-5	CASSSLRVRDRNQPQHF	TGTGCCAGCAGTTCCCTCCGGGTACGGGACAGGAATCAGCCCCAGCATTTT
.	TRBV4-3	.	TRBJ2-3	CASSQEEWLGGAGDTQYF	TGCGCCAGCAGCCAAGAGGAGTGGCTTGGGGGAGCTGGAGATACGCAGTATTTT
once	TRBV28	.	TRBJ2-6	CASSSPSSGANVLTF	TGTGCCAGCAGTTCCCCTTCCTCTGGGGCCAACGTCCTGACTTTC
.	TRBV19	.	TRBJ2-5	CASSHPREAQETQYF	TGTGCCAGTAGCCACCCTAGGGAGGCACAAGAGACCCAGTACTTC
.	TRBV5-1	.	TRBJ2-7	CASSLGWGEGEQYF	TGCGCCAGCAGCTTGGGTTGGGGCGAGGGGGAGCAGTACTTC
.	TRBV4-3	.	TRBJ2-7	CASSLCEQYF	TGCGCCAGCAGCCTCTGCGAGCAGTACTTC
.	TRBV18	.	TRBJ2-1	CASSRQGYNEQFF	TGTGCCAGCTCACGTCAGGGCTACAATGAGCAGTTCTTC